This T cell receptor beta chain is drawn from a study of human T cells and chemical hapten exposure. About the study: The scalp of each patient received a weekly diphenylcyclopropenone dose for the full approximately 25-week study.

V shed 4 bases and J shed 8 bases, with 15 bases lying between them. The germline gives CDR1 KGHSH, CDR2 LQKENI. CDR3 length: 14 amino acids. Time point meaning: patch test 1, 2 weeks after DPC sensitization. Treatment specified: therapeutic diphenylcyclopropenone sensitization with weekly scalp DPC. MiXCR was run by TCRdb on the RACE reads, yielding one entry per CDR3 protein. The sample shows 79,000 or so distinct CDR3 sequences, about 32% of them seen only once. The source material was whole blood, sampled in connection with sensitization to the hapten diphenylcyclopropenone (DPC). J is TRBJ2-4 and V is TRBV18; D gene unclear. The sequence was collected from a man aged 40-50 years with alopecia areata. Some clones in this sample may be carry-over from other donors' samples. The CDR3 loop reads CASSRVLTEDIQYF. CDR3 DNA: TGTGCCAGCTCACGGGTTCTGACCGAGGACATTCAGTACTTC. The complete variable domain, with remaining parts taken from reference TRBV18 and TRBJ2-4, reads NAGVMQNPRHLVRRRGQEARLRCSPMKGHSHVYWYRQLPEEGLKFMVYLQKENIIDESGMPKERFSAEFPKEGPSILRIQQVVRGDSAAYFCASSRVLTEDIQYFGAGTRLSVL.